Listed here are 32 T cell receptor beta chains from one sample, sequenced in a study of cytomegalovirus exposure and HLA in healthy donors. Produced via immunoSEQ multiplex PCR; TCRdb's table is partial and in-frame only. The data show 90,000 to 150,000 clones, with about 91% seen just once and more than 1.5% held by the top ten. The sequenced sample consisted of PBMCs. The receptors were gathered from a young man in good health and CMV-seronegative.

The V and J genes are TRBV7-9 and TRBJ1-1; maybe TRBD1 (5 bases). V was shortened by 5 bases and J by 0 bases, with 13 bases between the two germline ends. This CDR3 region has 15 residues. Germline V gives CDR1 SEHNR, CDR2 FQNEAQ (reference sequence). The CDR3 DNA is TGTGCCAGCAGCCTCGACTTGACAGTGAACACTGAAGCTTTCTTT. Its protein product is CASSLDLTVNTEAFF. Combining the CDR3 with reference TRBV7-9 and TRBJ1-1 gives the whole variable domain DTGVSQNPRHKITKRGQNVTFRCDPISEHNRLYWYRQTLGQGPEFLTYFQNEAQLEKSRLLSDRFSAERPKGSFSTLEIQRTEQGDSAMYLCASSLDLTVNTEAFFGQGTRLTVV.

The V call is TRBV5-1, the J call TRBJ2-3; 7 bases match TRBD2. V shed 5 bases and J 4 bases; nucleotides not matched to a gene: 13. The germline V gene has CDR1 SGHRS and CDR2 YFSETQ. This CDR3 is 16 amino acids long. CDR3 protein: CASSQKRDFGPDTQYF. The CDR3 DNA reads as TGCGCCAGCAGTCAAAAGCGGGATTTCGGCCCAGATACGCAGTATTTT.

The chain combines TRBV28 with TRBJ2-5, with 7 bases matching TRBD1. V gave up 3 bases and J gave up 3 bases; unmatched junction bases: 16. Germline V gene data show CDR1 as MDHEN and CDR2 as SYDVKM. The CDR3 consists of 18 residues. For the CDR3, the DNA is TGTGCCAGCAGTTTTAACCCGAACAGGGGCGGCGTTAAAGAGACCCAGTACTTC. It translates to CASSFNPNRGGVKETQYF.

The V call is TRBV7-9, the J call TRBJ1-2, with D possibly TRBD1 on 6 matching bases. Per germline, CDR1 SEHNR and CDR2 FQNEAQ (reference sequence). V lost 4 bases and J lost 8, with 26 bases in between. The CDR3 has 17 amino acids. DNA of the CDR3: TGTGCCAGCAGCTCATCCCCCCTACAGGGAACTATAGGAGGCTACACCTTC. It yields the protein CASSSSPLQGTIGGYTF.

This clone appeared once. The gene calls are TRBV9 and TRBJ2-7, with TRBD2 matching 8 bases. V lost 0 bases and J lost 1; bases outside the gene matches: 9. The CDR3 spans 17 residues. The germline CDR1 and CDR2 sequences are SGDLS and YYNGEE. The CDR3 loop is CASSVAPTSEGSYEQYF. CDR3 sequence (DNA): TGTGCCAGCAGCGTAGCCCCGACTAGCGAGGGGTCCTACGAGCAGTACTTC.

The chain joins TRBV19 to TRBJ2-5; TRBD2 might be the D (5 bases). The V end lost 5 bases, the J end lost 5 bases, and 15 bases lay between the germline ends. The CDR3 sequence is 14 residues long. Germline CDR1 and CDR2: LNHDA and SQIVND (reference sequence). As DNA, the CDR3 is TGTGCCAGTAGTGCGGGTCCATCTCAGGAGACCCAGTACTTC. It translates to CASSAGPSQETQYF.

This clone is a singleton in its sample. V gene TRBV6-1 combines with J gene TRBJ1-1, with D unresolved. There are 15 residues in the CDR3. V lost 2 bases and J lost 4, with 14 bases in between. Per the germline V gene, CDR1 is MNHNS and CDR2 is SASEGT. The DNA for the CDR3 is TGTGCCAGCAGTGAACAATACGGGATTTTCACTGAAGCTTTCTTT. Its protein is CASSEQYGIFTEAFF.

This clone has just one count. The chain is built from TRBV7-9 and TRBJ1-5; D unresolved. Germline V CDR1 and CDR2: SEHNR, FQNEAQ (reference sequence). The V gene lost 1 base and the J gene lost 4 bases, with 8 bases spanning the gap. This CDR3 is 14 amino acids long. This CDR3 is CASSLGSTNQPQHF. The CDR3 DNA reads TGTGCCAGCAGCTTAGGGAGCACAAATCAGCCCCAGCATTTT.

The rearrangement joins TRBV7-2 to TRBJ2-4; TRBD1 might be the D (6 bases). Trimming left V 5 bases short and J 6 bases short, with 23 bases between. This CDR3 has 17 residues. The V gene's germline CDR1 is SGHTA and CDR2 FQGNSA. The CDR3 sequence is CASSRRTDPRERNIQYF. In DNA form, the CDR3 reads TGTGCCAGCAGCCGACGGACAGACCCAAGAGAGAGAAACATTCAGTACTTC. Combining the CDR3 with reference TRBV7-2 and TRBJ2-4 gives the whole variable domain GAGVSQSPSNKVTEKGKDVELRCDPISGHTALYWYRQSLGQGLEFLIYFQGNSAPDKSGLPSDRFSAERTGGSVSTLTIQRTQQEDSAVYLCASSRRTDPRERNIQYFGAGTRLSVL.

This sequence joins TRBV29-1 and TRBJ1-2; TRBD1 matches 7 bases. This CDR3 comprises 13 residues. Germline CDR1 and CDR2: SQVTM and ANQGSEA. V lost 0 bases, J lost 8 bases, and 6 bases stayed unmatched. For the CDR3, the DNA is TGCAGCGTTGAAGATCAAGGGGGCGCGGGCTACACCTTC. This gives the protein CSVEDQGGAGYTF.

The rearrangement links TRBV7-2 to TRBJ2-7; tentatively, D is TRBD1 (6 bases). Trimming shortened V by 5 bases and J by 2 bases, and 22 bases separated the two germline ends. Looked up from germline, CDR1 is SGHTA and CDR2 is FQGNSA. This CDR3 has 17 residues. In nucleotides, the CDR3 is TGTGCCAGCAGCCCCCAGGGGTGGGGCAGATCAACCTACGAGCAGTACTTC. This gives the protein CASSPQGWGRSTYEQYF.

The chain has TRBV6-5 and TRBJ2-1; D is uncertain. The CDR3 runs to 16 residues. Germline CDR1 is MNHEY and CDR2 is SVGAGI. The ends were cut back, 0 bases at V and 2 bases at J, with 11 bases in the middle. CDR3 sequence reads: CASSYSWSPPYNEQFF. The CDR3 DNA sequence: TGTGCCAGCAGTTACTCGTGGAGCCCCCCCTACAATGAGCAGTTCTTC.

This clone has a count of ten or more. The chain is built from TRBV28 and TRBJ2-7, with 9 nucleotides matching TRBD2. The V segment lost 3 bases and the J segment 2 bases; nucleotides outside the gene matches: 5. Germline-derived CDR1 and CDR2 are MDHEN and SYDVKM. The CDR3 totals 15 residues. The CDR3 loop reads CASSLAASGTYEQYF. The CDR3 nucleotides are TGTGCCAGCAGTTTGGCGGCTAGCGGGACCTACGAGCAGTACTTC.

The V call is TRBV7-6, the J call TRBJ2-3; TRBD1 aligns across 9 bases. Germline V CDR1 and CDR2: SGHVS, FNYEAQ. The CDR3 is made up of 16 amino acids. Trimming at V came to 1 base and at J to 2 bases, leaving 4 bases not matched to a gene. This CDR3 reads CASSLGTGVITDTQYF. The CDR3 coding sequence is TGTGCCAGCAGCTTAGGGACAGGGGTCATCACAGATACGCAGTATTTT.

The chain carries TRBV14 and TRBJ2-7; weak D call: TRBD2 (5 bases). The germline CDR1 and CDR2 sequences are SGHDN and FVKESK. There are 15 residues in the CDR3. Trimming removed 4 bases at V and 1 base at J, with 14 bases between. For the CDR3, the DNA is TGTGCCAGCAGCCCCCTCCCCGGGGAGTCCTACGAGCAGTACTTC. It yields the protein CASSPLPGESYEQYF.

This chain links TRBV7-6 with TRBJ2-5; 7 bases fit TRBD1. The V and J ends lost 5 bases and 0 bases, in that order; junction bases with no gene match: 0. Germline lookup yields CDR1 SGHVS and CDR2 FNYEAQ. The CDR3 length is 13 residues. CDR3 coding DNA: TGTGCCAGCAGCGGGACAGACCAAGAGACCCAGTACTTC. It yields the protein CASSGTDQETQYF.

The chain recombines TRBV7-9 with TRBJ1-2, with D possibly matching TRBD1 (5 bases). The CDR3 spans 15 residues. The V gene lost 7 bases and the J gene lost 2 bases, with 17 bases spanning the gap. CDR1 SEHNR and CDR2 FQNEAQ come from the germline V gene (reference sequence). Here the CDR3 reads CASITSGHQNYGYTF. For the CDR3, the DNA is TGTGCCAGCATCACCTCCGGACACCAAAACTATGGCTACACCTTC.

This chain uses TRBV18 with TRBJ2-1, with D possibly TRBD1 on 6 matching bases. Germline-derived CDR1 and CDR2 are KGHSH and LQKENI. The CDR3 runs to 17 residues. The ends were cut back, 6 bases at V and 0 bases at J, with 18 bases in the middle. The CDR3 region is CASSPQAGTISYNEQFF. DNA of the CDR3: TGTGCCAGCTCTCCCCAGGCCGGGACAATCTCCTACAATGAGCAGTTCTTC. Filled out from reference TRBV18 and TRBJ2-1, the complete variable domain reads NAGVMQNPRHLVRRRGQEARLRCSPMKGHSHVYWYRQLPEEGLKFMVYLQKENIIDESGMPKERFSAEFPKEGPSILRIQQVVRGDSAAYFCASSPQAGTISYNEQFFGPGTRLTVL.

The chain links TRBV6-1 to TRBJ1-1, with 8 nucleotides matching TRBD1. The CDR3 is 13 amino acids. Trimming took 8 bases from V and 4 from J; bases not matched to a gene: 6. Germline values: CDR1 MNHNS, CDR2 SASEGT. CDR3 coding DNA: TGTGCCAGCGGTAGACAGGGGATCACTGAAGCTTTCTTT. Translated, it gives CASGRQGITEAFF.

V usage is TRBV7-8 and J usage is TRBJ2-7, with TRBD2 matching over 9 bases. CDR3 length: 16 amino acids. V lost 0 bases and J lost 1; bases outside the gene matches: 4. Germline CDR1 and CDR2: SGHVS and FQNEAQ. Here the CDR3 reads CASSLAPAGGSYEQYF. The DNA of the CDR3 is TGTGCCAGCAGCTTAGCGCCGGCGGGGGGGTCCTACGAGCAGTACTTC.

This rearrangement joins TRBV19 to TRBJ1-4; D unresolved. CDR3 length: 13 residues. Germline loops: CDR1 LNHDA, CDR2 SQIVND (reference sequence). Deletions cut 7 bases from V and 3 bases from J, with 9 bases between. This chain's CDR3 is CASTSFPNEKLFF. The CDR3 nucleotides read TGTGCCAGTACCTCCTTCCCTAATGAAAAACTGTTTTTT.

The chain is built from TRBV16 and TRBJ1-2; D call uncertain. Trimming stripped 0 bases from V and 6 bases from J, with 11 bases between. The CDR3 is made up of 14 amino acids. Germline V lookup: CDR1 KGHSY, CDR2 FQNENV. The CDR3 region is CASSQSRAVDGYTF. CDR3 DNA sequence: TGTGCCAGCAGCCAATCGCGGGCCGTGGATGGCTACACCTTC.

V is TRBV11-3 and J is TRBJ2-2; D perhaps matches TRBD1 (6 bases). This CDR3 has 15 amino acids. Germline V lookup: CDR1 SGHNT, CDR2 YENEEA. V was clipped by 5 bases and J by 4 bases, with 14 bases between them. CDR3 sequence (DNA): TGTGCCAGCAGCATAACAGGGTTGTCCACCGGGGAGCTGTTTTTT. It specifies CASSITGLSTGELFF.

DNA of the CDR3: TGTGCCAGCAGCTCGATACAGGGGAAGAACACTGAAGCTTTCTTT. The encoded protein is CASSSIQGKNTEAFF. The genes are TRBV11-2 and TRBJ1-1; TRBD1 matches at 7 bases. This CDR3 is 15 amino acids long. Germline V lookup: CDR1 SGHAT, CDR2 FQNNGV. The V gene end was trimmed by 4 bases and the J gene end by 1 base; junction bases not matched to a gene: 6.

This rearrangement joins TRBV2 to TRBJ2-2, with 9 bases lining up with TRBD1. With 6 bases clipped from V and 3 bases from J, the junction kept 5 bases outside the gene matches. The CDR3 spans 15 residues. The V gene's germline CDR1 is SNHLY and CDR2 FYNNEI. CDR3 in amino acids: CASRIQGADTGELFF. CDR3 coding DNA: TGTGCCAGCAGGATACAGGGGGCTGACACCGGGGAGCTGTTTTTT.

This sequence joins TRBV10-2 and TRBJ2-7; tentatively, D is TRBD2 (7 bases). Germline CDR1 is WSHSY and CDR2 is SAAADI. Trimming removed 5 bases from V and 4 bases from J, with 15 bases in between. CDR3 size: 14 residues. The CDR3 nucleotides read TGCGCCAGCAGTCTAACAAGGGGGGGTTACGAGCAGTACTTC. The encoded protein is CASSLTRGGYEQYF.

This chain uses TRBV13 with TRBJ2-7; 7 bases are a match to TRBD1. The CDR3 spans 13 residues. CDR1 is PRHDT and CDR2 is FYEKMQ in the germline V gene (reference sequence). V lost 5 bases to trimming and J lost 3 bases; unmatched junction nucleotides: 4. The CDR3 here is CASSTTGYYEQYF. In nucleotides, the CDR3 is TGTGCCAGCAGCACGACAGGGTACTACGAGCAGTACTTC.

The rearrangement uses TRBV7-9 and TRBJ1-3, with 7 bases lining up with TRBD1. The CDR3 extends over 17 amino acids. Germline lookup yields CDR1 SEHNR and CDR2 FQNEAQ (reference sequence). Germline trimming cut 5 bases from V and 7 bases from J; bases unmatched to any gene: 17. CDR3 region: CASSPPNRGTLINTIYF. CDR3 DNA: TGTGCCAGCAGCCCCCCCAACAGGGGCACCCTAATTAACACCATATATTTT.

The gene calls are TRBV29-1 and TRBJ2-1; 8 bases align to TRBD2. CDR3 length equals 16 residues. J was trimmed by 7 bases and V by 0 bases; bases with no gene match: 11. Germline loops: CDR1 SQVTM, CDR2 ANQGSEA. Written as DNA, the CDR3 is TGCAGCGTTGAAGAAGCGGGGGCAAGGCTTCATAATGAGCAGTTCTTC. This gives the protein CSVEEAGARLHNEQFF.

This chain connects TRBV15 to TRBJ2-1, with 7 bases fitting TRBD2. There are 14 residues in the CDR3. The ends lost 3 bases at V and 8 bases at J; junction bases unmatched: 7. Per germline, CDR1 LNHNV and CDR2 YYDKDF (reference sequence). The CDR3 loop reads CATSRNIGRDEQFF. The DNA for the CDR3 is TGTGCCACCAGCAGGAATATAGGGAGGGATGAGCAGTTCTTC.

The rearrangement links TRBV5-1 to TRBJ1-5; possible D gene TRBD1, 5 bases. The germline gives CDR1 SGHRS, CDR2 YFSETQ. The CDR3 totals 14 residues. V lost 0 bases and J 5 bases, leaving 9 bases between the germline ends. Here the CDR3 DNA reads TGCGCCAGCAGCTTGGTCCCGGGGGATCAGCCCCAGCATTTT. Translated: CASSLVPGDQPQHF. Variable domain in full (rest from reference TRBV5-1 and TRBJ1-5): KAGVTQTPRYLIKTRGQQVTLSCSPISGHRSVSWYQQTPGQGLQFLFEYFSETQRNKGNFPGRFSGRQFSNSRSEMNVSTLELGDSALYLCASSLVPGDQPQHFGDGTRLSIL.

This clone occurred a few times. The V call is TRBV5-6, the J call TRBJ2-7; 10 nucleotides agree with TRBD1. Unmatched junction bases numbered 9, after V lost 2 bases and J lost 7 bases. Germline V gene data show CDR1 as SGHDT and CDR2 as YYEEEE. The CDR3 spans 15 residues. The CDR3 spells CASSFNPGQGKEQYF. In nucleotides, the CDR3 is TGTGCCAGCAGCTTTAACCCGGGACAGGGGAAAGAGCAGTACTTC.